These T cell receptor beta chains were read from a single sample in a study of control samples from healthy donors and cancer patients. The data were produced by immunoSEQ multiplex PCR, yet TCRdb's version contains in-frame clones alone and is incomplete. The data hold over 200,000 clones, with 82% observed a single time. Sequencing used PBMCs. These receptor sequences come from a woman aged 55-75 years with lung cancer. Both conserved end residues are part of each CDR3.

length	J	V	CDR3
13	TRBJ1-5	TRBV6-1	CASSERKSQPQHF
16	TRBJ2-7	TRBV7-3	CASSLTIGVPVYEQYF
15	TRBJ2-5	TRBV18	CASSPYRGGGETQYF
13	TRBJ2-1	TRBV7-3	CASSLSVDNEQFF
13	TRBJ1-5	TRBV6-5	CASNGQGENPQHF
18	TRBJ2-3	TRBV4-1	CASSQGLTGTFLTDTQYF
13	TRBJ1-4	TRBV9	CASSGTPSEKLFF
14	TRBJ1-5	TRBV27	CASSLSLYSEPQHF
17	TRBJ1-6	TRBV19	CASSIAWGLVYNSPLHF
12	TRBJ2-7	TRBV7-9	CASSLETYEQYF
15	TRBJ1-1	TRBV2	CASRVDSLEGTEAFF
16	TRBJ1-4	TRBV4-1	CASSQAGETRNEKLFF
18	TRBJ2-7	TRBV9	CASSVGAGSGRNAYEQYF
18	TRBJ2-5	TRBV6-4	CASSDSGAGGNQGETQYF
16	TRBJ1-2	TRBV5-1	CASRRDRVETLYGYTF
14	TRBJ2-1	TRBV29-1	CSVEVGGVYNEQFF
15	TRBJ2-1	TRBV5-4	CASSLEADTYNEQFF
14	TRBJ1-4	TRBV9	CASSPPSSNEKLFF
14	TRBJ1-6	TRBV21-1	CASSKYCTNSPLHF
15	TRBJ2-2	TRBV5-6	CASSSAGSSGGELFF
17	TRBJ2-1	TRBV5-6	CASSPYVGRTPYNEQFF
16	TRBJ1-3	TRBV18	CASSPPGTVSGNTIYF
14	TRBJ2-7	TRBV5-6	CASSFARDSYEQYF
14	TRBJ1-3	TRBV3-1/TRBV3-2	CASSLQSSGNTIYF
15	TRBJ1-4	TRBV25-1	CASRGYRDGHEKLFF
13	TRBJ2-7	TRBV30	CAWSGTDSYEQYF
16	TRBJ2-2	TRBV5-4	CASSLTGGGIPGELFF
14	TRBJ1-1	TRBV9	CASSDSGGRTEAFF
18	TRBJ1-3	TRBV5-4	CASSLAGQGSFSGNTIYF
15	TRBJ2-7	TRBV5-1	CASSATAGSSYEQYF
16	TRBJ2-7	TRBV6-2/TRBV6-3	CASSRGRTSGGYEQYF
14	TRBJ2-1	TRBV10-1	CASASGAGYNEQFF
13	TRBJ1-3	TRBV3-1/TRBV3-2	CASSHRRDGTIYF
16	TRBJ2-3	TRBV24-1	CATSDPTRLSTDTQYF
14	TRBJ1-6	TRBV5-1	CASSLGGESSPLHF
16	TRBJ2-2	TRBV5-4	CASSPDWSGRTGELFF
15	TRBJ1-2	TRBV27	CASSLFPGNKNGYTF
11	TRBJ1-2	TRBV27	CASSPDRIYTF
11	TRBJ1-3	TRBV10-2	CASRAGQETYF
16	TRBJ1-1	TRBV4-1	CASSQRGDGMNTEAFF
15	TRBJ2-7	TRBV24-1	CATSDFAGGRYEQYF
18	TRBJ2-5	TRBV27	CASSSPGLAGLGRETQYF